This T cell receptor beta chain was recorded in a study of OX40 agonist ivuxolimab in advanced cancers. Study-level information: Hepatocellular carcinoma, melanoma, renal cell or head and neck cancer occurred in dose-escalation patients. The study reported partial responses in three patients: one hepatocellular carcinoma, two cutaneous melanoma.

As regards this clone: The antigen is unknown.

CDR1 is KGHSH and CDR2 is LQKENI in the germline V gene. This CDR3 has 14 amino acids. Trimming took 2 bases from V and 3 from J, leaving 7 bases between them. General study points: On average, a greater number of expanded clones characterised CD8+ T cells relative to CD4+. Antigen specificity remained undetermined for the expanded peripheral T cells.

The data were produced by immunoSEQ multiplex PCR, yet TCRdb's version contains in-frame clones alone and is incomplete. This table has 75,000 to 90,000 clones, roughly 90% appearing once. The chain carries TRBV18 and TRBJ2-2; no clear D gene. This TCR derives from an adult with an advanced solid tumor such as melanoma, head and neck, liver or kidney cancer. Here the sequenced sample was CD4+ or CD8+ T cells sorted from blood, taken in a trial of the OX40 agonist ivuxolimab. CDR3 nucleotides: TGTGCCAGCTCACCAGTCGGTCACACCGGGGAGCTGTTTTTT. Amino acids: CASSPVGHTGELFF.